This TCR beta chain appears in the sequencing data of a study of T cell repertoires in cytomegalovirus infection. The overall study: CMV infection plus the matching HLA type was flagged by public TCR beta signatures.

TCRdb re-analysed the reads in MiXCR, keeping a single row per CDR3 protein. The table includes about 920,000 distinct CDR3 sequences, under 40% detected once. This clonotype occurred a few times. Its target is unknown. The study, taken as a whole, reports: Dominating the ex vivo response were TCR beta clonotypes that were CMV-specific and HLA-C-restricted. Using cumulative public TCR beta family frequency, the authors identified those who carried CMV together with the relevant HLA.

Sample: cultured CD8+ T cells from PBMCs, taken from culture after CMV antigen stimulation. This TCR derives from a human donor in good health (CMV status not recorded). Some clones in this sample may be carry-over from other donors' samples.

CDR3: CASSLGTGGFEQFF. In DNA, the CDR3 is TGTGCCAGCAGTTTAGGGACAGGGGGATTCGAGCAGTTCTTC. This chain joins TRBV12-3 or TRBV12-4 and TRBJ2-1; 10 bases match TRBD1. This CDR3 has 14 amino acids. After removal of 1 base from V and 10 bases from J, the junction contained 4 bases not matched to a gene.